One sample yielded the 9 T cell receptor beta chains listed below, sequenced in a study of technical replicates of blood from several donors. Only in-frame clones appear in the TCRdb table, and some are missing; sequencing was by immunoSEQ multiplex PCR. This sample carries approximately 100,000 clones, roughly 95% of them seen once, and the ten largest clones take 0.21%. The sample taken for sequencing was T cells isolated from PBMCs. The receptors come from a human donor in good health.

This chain links TRBV6-1 with TRBJ1-5; no reliable D call. Germline V gene sequence: CDR1 MNHNS, CDR2 SASEGT. V was cut by 7 bases and J by 6 bases, with 7 bases left in between. The CDR3 runs 11 residues. In DNA form, the CDR3 reads TGTGCCAGCATGAGTATTCAGCCCCAGCATTTT. It specifies CASMSIQPQHF.

The rearrangement links TRBV9 to TRBJ2-3, with 9 bases fitting TRBD2. The V segment lost 0 bases and the J segment 4 bases; nucleotides outside the gene matches: 3. The length of the CDR3 is 15 residues. The germline V gene encodes CDR1 SGDLS and CDR2 YYNGEE. This CDR3 reads CASSVVAGVADTQYF. The CDR3 DNA sequence: TGTGCCAGCAGCGTAGTAGCGGGGGTGGCAGATACGCAGTATTTT.

The chain carries TRBV27 and TRBJ2-4; no clear D. The CDR3 sequence is 10 residues long. V lost 11 bases, J lost 3 bases, and 5 bases lay in between. Germline loops: CDR1 MNHEY, CDR2 SMNVEV (reference sequence). CDR3 in DNA: TGTGCCTCGGGCAAAAACATTCAGTACTTC. Its protein is CASGKNIQYF.

The rearrangement links TRBV28 to TRBJ2-1, with D possibly being TRBD2 (6 bases). Germline V gene data show CDR1 as MDHEN and CDR2 as SYDVKM. The CDR3 covers 14 residues. The V end was cut by 10 bases, the J end by 6 bases, with 19 bases between. CDR3 sequence (DNA): TGTGCCACAGCCAGGGACTCCAATGGCAATGAGCAGTTCTTC. This translates into CATARDSNGNEQFF. The full variable domain, rest sourced from reference TRBV28 and TRBJ2-1, is DVKVTQSSRYLVKRTGEKVFLECVQDMDHENMFWYRQDPGLGLRLIYFSYDVKMKEKGDIPEGYSVSREKKERFSLILESASTNQTSMYLCATARDSNGNEQFFGPGTRLTVL.

The chain has TRBV9 and TRBJ2-1, with TRBD2 matching over 12 bases. Germline-derived CDR1 and CDR2 are SGDLS and YYNGEE. This CDR3 comprises 17 residues. V lost 0 bases and J lost 9; bases outside the gene matches: 10. CDR3 loop: CASSVGLAGAPKGEQFF. Here the CDR3 DNA reads TGTGCCAGCAGCGTAGGACTAGCGGGGGCCCCTAAGGGTGAGCAGTTCTTC.

This clone was seen once. The chain joins TRBV6-5 to TRBJ2-1, with TRBD1 as a possible D gene (6 bases). The V end lost 6 bases, the J end lost 8 bases, and 11 bases lay between the germline ends. The CDR3 sequence is 12 residues long. Germline values: CDR1 MNHEY, CDR2 SVGAGI. The CDR3 loop is CASSTTGYEQFF. The CDR3 nucleotides read TGTGCCAGCAGCACGACAGGCTATGAGCAGTTCTTC.

The chain is built from TRBV9 and TRBJ2-7; TRBD2 is a possible D gene (5 bases). The CDR3 is made up of 16 amino acids. CDR1 is SGDLS, CDR2 YYNGEE, per germline. Trimming left V 0 bases short and J 4 bases short, with 17 bases between. In DNA, the CDR3 is TGTGCCAGCAGCGTAGGAGAGGGCGGCAGCAGTTACGAGCAGTACTTC. It yields the protein CASSVGEGGSSYEQYF.

This chain uses TRBV6-6 with TRBJ1-1; the D is unclear. Per the germline V gene, CDR1 is MNHNY and CDR2 is SVGAGI (reference sequence). The CDR3 is made up of 15 amino acids. Trimming left V 8 bases short and J 0 bases short, with 16 bases between. CDR3 nucleotide sequence: TGTGCCAGCGTACTGGAGGGCAGAGTGAACACTGAAGCTTTCTTT. Its translation is CASVLEGRVNTEAFF.

The chain uses TRBV19 and TRBJ2-5; D is possibly TRBD2 (6 bases). Trimming took off 1 base at V and 9 bases at J, with 15 bases between the two ends. The CDR3 runs to 14 residues. The germline gives CDR1 LNHDA, CDR2 SQIVND (reference sequence). The CDR3 is CASSIGLVTGPQYF. CDR3 nucleotides: TGTGCCAGTAGTATAGGACTAGTTACGGGGCCCCAGTACTTC. Based on the CDR3 plus reference TRBV19 and TRBJ2-5, the full variable domain is DGGITQSPKYLFRKEGQNVTLSCEQNLNHDAMYWYRQDPGQGLRLIYYSQIVNDFQKGDIAEGYSVSREKKESFPLTVTSAQKNPTAFYLCASSIGLVTGPQYFGPGTRLLVL.